The clone carrying this T cell receptor beta chain has just a few counts. Its antigen is not known. In the PCR, 60 Vbeta and 13 Jbeta primers were used. Generated by immunoSEQ multiplex PCR, the TCRdb table keeps only in-frame clones and is missing some. This sample has 95,000 to 100,000 clones; 65% to 80% occur once, and the top ten carry roughly a tenth. The data stem from a study of cytomegalovirus exposure and HLA in healthy donors. Notes on the study in general: A later analysis linked a missense DCLRE1C variant to TCR beta V- and J-gene trimming. Highly shared variants forming one cluster were likely a sequencing artifact. In a later analysis, donors in an Asian-associated ancestry cluster reportedly had fewer N-insertions in productive TCRs than the cohort mean.

The V gene's germline CDR1 is MGHRA and CDR2 YSYEKL. This CDR3 has 14 residues. Germline trimming cut 4 bases from V and 4 bases from J; bases unmatched to any gene: 5. The source of this sequence is a man aged 50 to 59 in good health and CMV-seronegative. V and J are TRBV4-1 and TRBJ2-7; TRBD2 aligns across 9 bases. Sample: PBMCs. The CDR3 reads CASSPGLALYEQYF. CDR3 nucleotides: TGCGCCAGCAGCCCCGGACTAGCGCTTTACGAGCAGTACTTC.